The 16 T cell receptor beta chains below come from one sample, sequenced in a study of OX40 agonist ivuxolimab in advanced cancers. Profiling relied on immunoSEQ multiplex PCR, and the TCRdb table lists in-frame clones only, not all of them. The sample contains some 83,000 clones, around 84% of which appear only once. The source material was CD4+ or CD8+ T cells sorted from blood, sampled in a trial of the OX40 agonist ivuxolimab. These receptors came from an adult with an advanced solid tumor such as melanoma, head and neck, liver or kidney cancer.

The chain couples TRBV14 to TRBJ1-2, with D unclear. CDR1 and CDR2 from the germline V gene are SGHDN and FVKESK. This CDR3 region has 13 residues. V was trimmed by 0 bases and J by 4 bases, leaving 6 bases between them. The CDR3 nucleotides read TGTGCCAGCAGCCAAGATATGAGCTATGGCTACACCTTC. Translated: CASSQDMSYGYTF.

This sequence joins TRBV10-1 and TRBJ2-3, with 9 bases fitting TRBD2. The V gene end was trimmed by 3 bases and the J gene end by 2 bases; junction bases not matched to a gene: 9. Germline V gives CDR1 WNHNN, CDR2 SYGVQD (reference sequence). This CDR3 region has 17 residues. The CDR3 bases are TGCGCCAGCAGTGAATCCACGGCTAGCGGGGACACAGATACGCAGTATTTT. Encoded protein: CASSESTASGDTDTQYF.

The gene calls are TRBV5-1 and TRBJ2-7; D remains unclear. There are 13 residues in the CDR3. The V gene's germline CDR1 is SGHRS and CDR2 YFSETQ. V was clipped by 0 bases and J by 6 bases, with 10 bases between them. CDR3 DNA sequence: TGCGCCAGCAGCTTGGGAGGACCTGGCGAGCAGTACTTC. This sequence encodes CASSLGGPGEQYF.

This chain joins TRBV7-8 and TRBJ2-2; D is perhaps TRBD1 (6 bases). This CDR3 comprises 16 residues. Germline assignment: CDR1 SGHVS and CDR2 FQNEAQ. Trimming stripped 2 bases from V and 0 bases from J, with 10 bases between. CDR3 protein: CASSLFRGPNTGELFF. The CDR3 DNA reads as TGTGCCAGCAGCTTATTCAGGGGCCCGAACACCGGGGAGCTGTTTTTT. Full variable domain (rest looked up from reference TRBV7-8 and TRBJ2-2): GAGVSQSPRYKVAKRGQDVALRCDPISGHVSLFWYQQALGQGPEFLTYFQNEAQLDKSGLPSDRFFAERPEGSVSTLKIQRTQQEDSAVYLCASSLFRGPNTGELFFGEGSRLTVL.

V usage is TRBV15 and J usage is TRBJ1-6, with 9 bases identical to TRBD1. Germline CDR1 LNHNV, CDR2 YYDKDF (reference sequence). Trimming took 5 bases from V and 7 from J; bases not matched to a gene: 6. CDR3 length: 15 amino acids. CDR3: CATSRDRGENSPLHF. The CDR3 coding sequence is TGTGCCACCAGCCGTGACAGGGGGGAAAATTCACCCCTCCACTTT. The full variable domain, rest sourced from reference TRBV15 and TRBJ1-6, is DAMVIQNPRYQVTQFGKPVTLSCSQTLNHNVMYWYQQKSSQAPKLLFHYYDKDFNNEADTPDNFQSRRPNTSFCFLDIRSPGLGDTAMYLCATSRDRGENSPLHFGNGTRLTVT.

The chain is built from TRBV19 and TRBJ2-1; possibly TRBD2 for D (6 bases). Trimming stripped 4 bases from V and 10 bases from J, with 20 bases between. The CDR3 is 15 amino acids. Germline V gene sequence: CDR1 LNHDA, CDR2 SQIVND (reference sequence). CDR3 sequence (DNA): TGTGCCAGTAGTAACGGGGGTGGCAGGGTTGGGGAGCAGTTCTTC. Translated: CASSNGGGRVGEQFF.

The J gene is TRBJ2-1, the V gene TRBV7-3; D not resolved. Deletions cut 5 bases from V and 3 bases from J, with 11 bases between. The CDR3 extends over 14 amino acids. The germline CDR1 and CDR2 sequences are SGHTA and FQGTGA. CDR3 sequence reads: CASSPYPIYNEQFF. The CDR3 coding sequence is TGTGCCAGCAGCCCTTATCCCATCTACAATGAGCAGTTCTTC.

The chain recombines TRBV9 with TRBJ1-5; D is unresolved. CDR1 is SGDLS and CDR2 is YYNGEE in the germline V gene. CDR3 length: 16 residues. Deletions cut 0 bases from V and 0 bases from J, with 10 bases between. For the CDR3, the DNA is TGTGCCAGCAGCGTAGGAGGCAGTACTAGCAATCAGCCCCAGCATTTT. Translated, it gives CASSVGGSTSNQPQHF.

The rearrangement uses TRBV30 and TRBJ1-1; the D is unclear. Germline V gene data show CDR1 as GTSNPN and CDR2 as SVGIG (reference sequence). The CDR3 spans 13 residues. The ends were cut back, 2 bases at V and 4 bases at J, with 11 bases in the middle. Here the CDR3 reads CAWSNIMGTEAFF. Here the CDR3 DNA reads TGTGCCTGGAGTAATATCATGGGCACTGAAGCTTTCTTT.

This chain connects TRBV19 to TRBJ1-1; D ambiguous. Trimming left V 3 bases short and J 0 bases short, with 8 bases between. Germline V CDR1 and CDR2: LNHDA, SQIVND (reference sequence). This CDR3 has 14 residues. The CDR3 here is CASSIVGMNTEAFF. CDR3 coding DNA: TGTGCCAGTAGTATCGTGGGAATGAACACTGAAGCTTTCTTT.

This clone appeared a single time. The chain recombines TRBV10-2 with TRBJ2-1; 12 positions agree with TRBD1. The CDR3 loop spans 15 amino acids. The V and J ends lost 6 bases and 6 bases, in that order; junction bases with no gene match: 6. Germline V gives CDR1 WSHSY, CDR2 SAAADI. CDR3 amino acids: CASREGQGAFNEQFF. In DNA, the CDR3 is TGCGCCAGCAGAGAGGGACAGGGGGCTTTCAATGAGCAGTTCTTC.

The gene calls are TRBV5-1 and TRBJ2-5, with D unresolved. The length of the CDR3 is 13 residues. The germline V gene has CDR1 SGHRS and CDR2 YFSETQ. Trimming cost V 0 bases and J 1 base, with 4 bases left between them. The CDR3 coding sequence is TGCGCCAGCAGCTTGGTACTCCAAGAGACCCAGTACTTC. Translated: CASSLVLQETQYF.

The chain joins TRBV19 to TRBJ2-7, with TRBD1 identical over 9 bases. This CDR3 is built from 13 residues. Germline CDR1 reads LNHDA; CDR2 reads SQIVND (reference sequence). The trim removed 8 bases at V and 3 bases at J, leaving 5 bases unmatched. The CDR3 is CASSDRGDYEQYF. The CDR3 bases are TGTGCCAGTTCTGACAGGGGGGACTACGAGCAGTACTTC.

The chain couples TRBV6-6 to TRBJ2-7; 13 nucleotides agree with TRBD2. This CDR3 is 15 amino acids long. The V gene's germline CDR1 is MNHNY and CDR2 SVGAGI (reference sequence). Trimming took 2 bases from V and 4 from J; bases not matched to a gene: 2. CDR3 nucleotides: TGTGCCAGCAGTTACCCGGGACTAGCGGGGTACGAGCAGTACTTC. Protein product: CASSYPGLAGYEQYF.

This chain joins TRBV6-1 and TRBJ2-7, with TRBD2 matching 8 bases. CDR3 length equals 15 residues. Germline CDR1 MNHNS, CDR2 SASEGT. J gave up 0 bases and V 2 bases, and 3 bases lay outside the gene matches. The CDR3, as DNA: TGTGCCAGCAGTGAAACGGGGGGGAGCTCCTACGAGCAGTACTTC. Encoded protein: CASSETGGSSYEQYF.

This clone has a handful of counts. The V gene is TRBV30, the J gene TRBJ1-1; D not resolved. CDR1 and CDR2 from the germline V gene are GTSNPN and SVGIG (reference sequence). The CDR3 contains 11 residues. V was clipped by 3 bases and J by 6 bases, with 8 bases between them. CDR3 DNA sequence: TGTGCCTGGAGGCTAGGTGCTGAAGCTTTCTTT. Residues: CAWRLGAEAFF. The complete variable domain, with remaining parts taken from reference TRBV30 and TRBJ1-1, reads SQTIHQWPATLVQPVGSPLSLECTVEGTSNPNLYWYRQAAGRGLQLLFYSVGIGQISSEVPQNLSASRPQDRQFILSSKKLLLSDSGFYLCAWRLGAEAFFGQGTRLTVV.